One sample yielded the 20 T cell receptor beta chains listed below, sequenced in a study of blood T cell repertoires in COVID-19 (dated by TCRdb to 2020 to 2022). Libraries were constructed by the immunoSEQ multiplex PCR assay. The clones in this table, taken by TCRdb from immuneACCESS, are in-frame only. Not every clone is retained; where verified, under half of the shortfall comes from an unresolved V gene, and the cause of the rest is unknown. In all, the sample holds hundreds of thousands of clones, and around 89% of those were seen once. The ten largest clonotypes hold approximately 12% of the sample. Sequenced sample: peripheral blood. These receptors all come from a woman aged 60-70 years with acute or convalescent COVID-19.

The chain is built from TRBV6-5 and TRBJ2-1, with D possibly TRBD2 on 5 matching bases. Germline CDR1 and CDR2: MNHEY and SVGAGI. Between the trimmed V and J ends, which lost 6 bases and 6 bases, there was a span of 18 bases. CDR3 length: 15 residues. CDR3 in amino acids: CASRPAGVRGNEQFF. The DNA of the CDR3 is TGTGCCAGCAGACCCGCCGGGGTTCGGGGCAATGAGCAGTTCTTC.

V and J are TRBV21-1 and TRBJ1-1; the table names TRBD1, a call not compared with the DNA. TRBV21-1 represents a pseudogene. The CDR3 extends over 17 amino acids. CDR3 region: CASSNLDRGRWNTEAFF. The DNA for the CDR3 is TGTGCCAGCAGCAATTTGGACAGGGGGCGTTGGAACACTGAAGCTTTCTTT.

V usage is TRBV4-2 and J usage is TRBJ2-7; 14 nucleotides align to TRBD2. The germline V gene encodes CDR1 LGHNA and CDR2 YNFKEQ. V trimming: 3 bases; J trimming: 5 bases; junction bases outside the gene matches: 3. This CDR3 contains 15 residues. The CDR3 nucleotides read TGTGCCAGCAGCCACCCGGGACTAGCGGGAGACGAGCAGTACTTC. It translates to CASSHPGLAGDEQYF.

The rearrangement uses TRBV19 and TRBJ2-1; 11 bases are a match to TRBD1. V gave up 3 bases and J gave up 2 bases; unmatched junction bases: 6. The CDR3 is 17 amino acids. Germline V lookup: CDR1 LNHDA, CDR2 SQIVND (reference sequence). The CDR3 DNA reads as TGTGCCAGTAGTATCCCGGGACAGGGGGGTACCTACAATGAGCAGTTCTTC. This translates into CASSIPGQGGTYNEQFF.

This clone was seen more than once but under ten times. The CDR3 DNA reads TGTGCCAGTAGGAACAGGGGGCGAGAGACCCAGTACTTC. Protein sequence: CASRNRGRETQYF. This chain joins TRBV19 and TRBJ2-5; 9 bases line up with TRBD1. CDR1 and CDR2 (germline): LNHDA, SQIVND (reference sequence). The CDR3 has 13 amino acids. Germline trimming cut 6 bases from V and 4 bases from J; bases unmatched to any gene: 3.

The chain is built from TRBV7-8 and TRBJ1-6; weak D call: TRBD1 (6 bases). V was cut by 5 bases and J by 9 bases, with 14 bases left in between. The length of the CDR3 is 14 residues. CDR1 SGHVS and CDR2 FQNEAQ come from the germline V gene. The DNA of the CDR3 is TGTGCCAGCAGCCCTACTACCAGGGGTTCACCCCTCCACTTT. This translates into CASSPTTRGSPLHF.

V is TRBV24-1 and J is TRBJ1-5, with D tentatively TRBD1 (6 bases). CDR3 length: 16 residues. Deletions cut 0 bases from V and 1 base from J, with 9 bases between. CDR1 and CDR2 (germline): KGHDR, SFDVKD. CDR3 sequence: CATSDLKGGSNQPQHF. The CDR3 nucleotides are TGTGCCACCAGTGATTTGAAGGGGGGGAGCAATCAGCCCCAGCATTTT.

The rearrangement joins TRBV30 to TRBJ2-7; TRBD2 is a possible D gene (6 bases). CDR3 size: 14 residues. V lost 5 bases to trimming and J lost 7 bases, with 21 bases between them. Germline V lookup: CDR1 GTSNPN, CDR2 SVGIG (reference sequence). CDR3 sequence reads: CAWALGGTPWEQYF. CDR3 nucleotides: TGTGCCTGGGCCCTTGGAGGGACCCCTTGGGAGCAGTACTTC.

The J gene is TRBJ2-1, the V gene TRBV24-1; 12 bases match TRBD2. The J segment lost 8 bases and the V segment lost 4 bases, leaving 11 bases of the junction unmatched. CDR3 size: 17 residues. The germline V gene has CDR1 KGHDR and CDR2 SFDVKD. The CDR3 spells CATSEQLTSGRFDEQFF. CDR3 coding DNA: TGTGCCACCAGTGAGCAGCTCACTAGCGGGAGGTTCGATGAGCAGTTCTTC.

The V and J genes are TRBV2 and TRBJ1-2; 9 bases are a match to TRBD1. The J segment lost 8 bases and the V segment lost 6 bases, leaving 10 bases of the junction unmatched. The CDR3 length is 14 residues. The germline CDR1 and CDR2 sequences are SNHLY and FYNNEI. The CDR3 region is CASSVEQGARGYTF. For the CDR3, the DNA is TGTGCCAGCAGCGTAGAACAGGGGGCGCGCGGCTACACCTTC.

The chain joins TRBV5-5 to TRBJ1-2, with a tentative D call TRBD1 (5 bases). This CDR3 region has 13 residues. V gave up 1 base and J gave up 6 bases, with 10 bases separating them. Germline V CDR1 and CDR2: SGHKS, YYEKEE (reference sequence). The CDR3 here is CASSLLGADGYTF. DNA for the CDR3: TGTGCCAGCAGCTTGCTAGGGGCTGATGGCTACACCTTC.

The CDR3 protein is CASSQYTINYGYTF. DNA for the CDR3: TGTGCCAGCAGCCAATACACAATTAACTATGGCTACACCTTC. The rearrangement joins TRBV5-4 to TRBJ1-2; D unclear. This CDR3 has 14 residues. The V gene's germline CDR1 is SGHNT and CDR2 YYREEE (reference sequence). V lost 4 bases and J lost 1, with 11 bases in between.

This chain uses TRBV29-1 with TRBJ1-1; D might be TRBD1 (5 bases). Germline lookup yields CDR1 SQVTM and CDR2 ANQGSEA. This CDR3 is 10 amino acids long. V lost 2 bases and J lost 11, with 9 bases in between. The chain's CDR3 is CSVETGGAFF. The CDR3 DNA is TGCAGCGTTGAAACAGGAGGGGCTTTCTTT.

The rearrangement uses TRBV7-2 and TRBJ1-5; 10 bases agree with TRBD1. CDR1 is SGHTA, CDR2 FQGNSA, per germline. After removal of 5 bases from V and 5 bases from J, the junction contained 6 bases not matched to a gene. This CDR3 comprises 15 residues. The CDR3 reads CASSPDRGPHQPQHF. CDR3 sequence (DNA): TGTGCCAGCAGCCCAGACAGGGGGCCGCATCAGCCCCAGCATTTT.

The CDR3 sequence is CASSPPADTQYF. For the CDR3, the DNA is TGTGCCAGCAGTCCCCCCGCAGATACGCAGTATTTT. This chain connects TRBV6-5 to TRBJ2-3; D not resolved. Germline values: CDR1 MNHEY, CDR2 SVGAGI. This CDR3 is 12 amino acids long. V was pared by 5 bases and J by 4 bases, with 7 bases between.

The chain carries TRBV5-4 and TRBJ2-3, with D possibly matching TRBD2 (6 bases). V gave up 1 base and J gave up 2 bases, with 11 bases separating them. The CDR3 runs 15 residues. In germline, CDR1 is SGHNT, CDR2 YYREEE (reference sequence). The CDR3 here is CASSLRDFLTDTQYF. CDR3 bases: TGTGCCAGCAGCTTGAGGGACTTTCTCACAGATACGCAGTATTTT.

The CDR3: CASREGESPLHF. CDR3 coding DNA: TGTGCCAGCAGGGAGGGAGAGTCACCCCTCCACTTT. The gene calls are TRBV6-1 and TRBJ1-6; D gene unclear. Trimming removed 6 bases from V and 10 bases from J, with 10 bases in between. This CDR3 is built from 12 residues. Germline CDR1 and CDR2: MNHNS and SASEGT.

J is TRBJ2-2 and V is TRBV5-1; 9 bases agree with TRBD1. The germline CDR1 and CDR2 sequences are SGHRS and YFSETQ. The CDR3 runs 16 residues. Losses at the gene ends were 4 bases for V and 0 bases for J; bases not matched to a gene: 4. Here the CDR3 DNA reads TGCGCCAGCAGCGGCGGACAGGGGACGAACACCGGGGAGCTGTTTTTT. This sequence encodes CASSGGQGTNTGELFF.

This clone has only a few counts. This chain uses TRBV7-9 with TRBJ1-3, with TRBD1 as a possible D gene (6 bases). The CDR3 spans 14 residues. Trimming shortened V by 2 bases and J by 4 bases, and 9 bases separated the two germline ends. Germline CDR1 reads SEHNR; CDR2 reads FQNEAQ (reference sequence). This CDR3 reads CASSLQGIGNTIYF. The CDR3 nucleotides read TGTGCCAGCAGCTTACAGGGGATAGGAAACACCATATATTTT.

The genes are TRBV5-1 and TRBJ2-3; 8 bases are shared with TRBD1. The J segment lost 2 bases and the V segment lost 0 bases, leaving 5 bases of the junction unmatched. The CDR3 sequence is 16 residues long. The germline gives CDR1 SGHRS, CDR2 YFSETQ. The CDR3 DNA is TGCGCCAGCAGCTTGGCCCGGGACAGGTTCACAGATACGCAGTATTTT. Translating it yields CASSLARDRFTDTQYF.